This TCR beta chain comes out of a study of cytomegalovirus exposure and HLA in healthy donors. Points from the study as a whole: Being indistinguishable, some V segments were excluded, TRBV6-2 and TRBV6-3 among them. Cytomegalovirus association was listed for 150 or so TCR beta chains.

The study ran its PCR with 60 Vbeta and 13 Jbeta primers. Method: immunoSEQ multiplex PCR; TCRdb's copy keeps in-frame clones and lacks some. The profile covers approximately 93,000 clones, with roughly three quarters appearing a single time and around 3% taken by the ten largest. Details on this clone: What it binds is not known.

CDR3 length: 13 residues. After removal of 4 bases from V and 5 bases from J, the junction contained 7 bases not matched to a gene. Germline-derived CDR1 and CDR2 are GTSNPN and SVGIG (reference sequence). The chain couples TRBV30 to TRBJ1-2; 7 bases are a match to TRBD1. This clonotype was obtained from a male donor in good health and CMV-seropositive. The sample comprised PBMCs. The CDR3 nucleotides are TGTGCCTGGACCTCCGGGACAGAATATGGCTACACCTTC. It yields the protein CAWTSGTEYGYTF.